This entry features one T cell receptor (beta chain) sequence. The antigen is unknown. This entry comes from a study of T cell responses to AZD1222 COVID-19 vaccine. Findings and limits, study-wide: A rise in Spike-specific TCR breadth and depth followed two AZD1222 doses. In all cases, repertoires were sampled only after the peak T cell response.

Sequencing used immunoSEQ multiplex PCR; TCRdb keeps in-frame clones, though not all of them. Found here are 120,000 to 150,000 clones, roughly 87% of them singletons; the top ten hold roughly 1.8%. Germline values: CDR1 SGHDT, CDR2 YYEEEE. V gave up 2 bases and J gave up 5 bases, with 3 bases separating them. The CDR3 length is 11 residues. The origin of this receptor is an adult who received the AZD1222 COVID-19 vaccine. The chain links TRBV5-6 to TRBJ2-3; D unclear. Material: peripheral blood, obtained 28 days after the second AZD1222 dose. Here the CDR3 reads CASSLQDTQYF. In DNA form, the CDR3 reads TGTGCCAGCAGCTTACAAGATACGCAGTATTTT.